The clone carrying this TCR beta chain was observed a handful of times. This record belongs to a study of graft-versus-host responses after intestinal transplantation. Study at large: Following induction with anti-thymocyte globulin, all recipients were given tacrolimus and steroids for two to three years.

Germline V CDR1 and CDR2: MNHNS, SASEGT. This CDR3 contains 13 residues. Germline trimming cut 6 bases from V and 4 bases from J; bases unmatched to any gene: 4. The protocol was immunoSEQ multiplex PCR, while the TCRdb copy is restricted to in-frame clones and leaves out a portion. The sample lists about 6,900 clones; 20% to 25% were seen once. Co-plating was performed using about 200,000 CFSE-labeled responder cells and about 200,000 irradiated, violet-dye-labeled stimulator cells. The sequences come from alloreactive CD4+ T cells from a mixed lymphocyte reaction culture, collected before transplantation. Subset: CFSE-low proliferating T cells sorted from roughly 6-day pre-transplant mixed lymphocyte reaction (GvH or HvG direction). The rearrangement uses TRBV6-1 and TRBJ2-7; 9 bases align to TRBD1. The sequence derives from a human patient who was an organ donor for intestinal transplantation. The CDR3 is CASRTGGWYEQYF. CDR3 in DNA: TGTGCCAGCAGGACAGGGGGTTGGTACGAGCAGTACTTC.